What follows describes a single T cell receptor beta chain. Its antigen is undetermined. Positively selected for CCR7, the CD45RO-negative cells used as naive CD8 cells excluded terminally differentiated effector memory CD45RA+ cells. Each sorted subset replicate got 200 ng genomic DNA, roughly 33,000 genomes. Sequencing used immunoSEQ multiplex PCR; TCRdb keeps in-frame clones, though not all of them. The table has 1.5 million to 2.5 million clones, about 95% seen once. J gave up 7 bases and V 1 base, and 7 bases lay outside the gene matches. CDR3 length equals 15 residues. Germline V gene lookup returns CDR1 SGHVS and CDR2 FNYEAQ. These data belong to a study of shared clonotypes between healthy human individuals. Study details: Used for every donor were three CD4 naive, three CD4 memory, two CD8 naive and one CD8 memory plate. Study outcomes and limitations: Compared with memory subsets, naive subsets generally had larger estimated richness.

This sequence originates from a young man in good health. Sequencing input: naive CD8+ T cells sorted from blood. The chain is built from TRBV7-6 and TRBJ2-7, with 10 bases lining up with TRBD1. This chain's CDR3 is CASSLGGTGAGEQYF. In nucleotides, the CDR3 is TGTGCCAGCAGCTTAGGTGGGACAGGGGCTGGGGAGCAGTACTTC. The complete variable domain, with remaining parts taken from reference TRBV7-6 and TRBJ2-7, reads GAGVSQSPRYKVTKRGQDVALRCDPISGHVSLYWYRQALGQGPEFLTYFNYEAQQDKSGLPNDRFSAERPEGSISTLTIQRTEQRDSAMYRCASSLGGTGAGEQYFGPGTRLTVT.